This T cell receptor (beta chain) was sequenced during a study of blood T cells in healthy people across ages. The CDR3 consists of 13 residues. Deletions cut 4 bases from V and 8 bases from J, with 12 bases between. Germline CDR1 reads LNHNV; CDR2 reads YYDKDF (reference sequence). A J-beta primer mix and a sample-barcoded 5' primer were used in a second PCR of roughly 7 to 12 cycles. Each CDR3 protein gets one entry after TCRdb re-called the 5' RACE reads with MiXCR. The sample yields approximately 900,000 distinct CDR3 sequences, under 50% seen once. This chain connects TRBV15 to TRBJ2-4; D is perhaps TRBD1 (6 bases). What was sequenced was blood. The receptor was derived from a man aged 25 to 45 in good health. Written as DNA, the CDR3 is TGTGCCACCAGCAAACACCCAGGGGACATTCAGTACTTC. Amino acid sequence: CATSKHPGDIQYF.